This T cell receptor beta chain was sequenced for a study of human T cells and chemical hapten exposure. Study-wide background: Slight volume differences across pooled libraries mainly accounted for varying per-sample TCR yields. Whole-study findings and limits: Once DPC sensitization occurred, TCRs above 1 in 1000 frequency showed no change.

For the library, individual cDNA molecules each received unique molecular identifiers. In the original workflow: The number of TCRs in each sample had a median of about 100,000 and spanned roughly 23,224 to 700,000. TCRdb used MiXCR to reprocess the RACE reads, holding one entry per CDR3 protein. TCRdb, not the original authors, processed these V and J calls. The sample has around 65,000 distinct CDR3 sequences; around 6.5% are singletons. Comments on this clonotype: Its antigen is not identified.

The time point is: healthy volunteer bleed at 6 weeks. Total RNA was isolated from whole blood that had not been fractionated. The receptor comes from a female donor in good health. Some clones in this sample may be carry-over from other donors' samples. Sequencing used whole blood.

Here the CDR3 DNA reads TGTGCCAGCAGCCCGAGGGGGCCGACAGATACGCAGTATTTT. Translating it yields CASSPRGPTDTQYF. The chain links TRBV5-6 to TRBJ2-3; 7 bases are shared with TRBD1. The germline gives CDR1 SGHDT, CDR2 YYEEEE. Losses at the gene ends were 4 bases for V and 3 bases for J; bases not matched to a gene: 5. The CDR3 sequence is 14 residues long.